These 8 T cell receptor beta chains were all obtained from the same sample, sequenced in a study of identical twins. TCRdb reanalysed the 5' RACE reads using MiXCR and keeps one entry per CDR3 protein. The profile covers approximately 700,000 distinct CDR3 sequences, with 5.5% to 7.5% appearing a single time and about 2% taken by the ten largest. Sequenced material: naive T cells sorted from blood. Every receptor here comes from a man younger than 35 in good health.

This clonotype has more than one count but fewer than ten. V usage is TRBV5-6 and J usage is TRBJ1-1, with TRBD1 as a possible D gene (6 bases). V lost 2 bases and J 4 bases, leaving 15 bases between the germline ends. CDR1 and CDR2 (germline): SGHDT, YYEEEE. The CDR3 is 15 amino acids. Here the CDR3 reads CASSFQGTVFTEAFF. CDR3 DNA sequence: TGTGCCAGCAGCTTCCAGGGGACGGTTTTCACTGAAGCTTTCTTT.

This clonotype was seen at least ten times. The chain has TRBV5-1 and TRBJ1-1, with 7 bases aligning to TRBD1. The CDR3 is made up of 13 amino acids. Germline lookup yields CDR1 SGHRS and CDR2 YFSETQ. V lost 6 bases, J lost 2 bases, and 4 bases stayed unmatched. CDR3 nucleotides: TGCGCCAGCACGGGACAGTTAAACACTGAAGCTTTCTTT. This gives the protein CASTGQLNTEAFF.

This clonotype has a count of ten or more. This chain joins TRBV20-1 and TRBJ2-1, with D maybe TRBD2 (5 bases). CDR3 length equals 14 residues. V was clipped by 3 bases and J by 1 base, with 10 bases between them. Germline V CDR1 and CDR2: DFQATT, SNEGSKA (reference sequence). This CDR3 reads CSASFTGSYNEQFF. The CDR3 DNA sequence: TGCAGTGCTAGCTTCACGGGGTCCTACAATGAGCAGTTCTTC.

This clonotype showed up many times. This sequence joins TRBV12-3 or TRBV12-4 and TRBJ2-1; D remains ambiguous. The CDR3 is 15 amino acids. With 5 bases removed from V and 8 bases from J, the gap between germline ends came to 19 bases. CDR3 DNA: TGTGCCAGCAGTCTTGGGGTCATTCGCTTCGATGAGCAGTTCTTC. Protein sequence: CASSLGVIRFDEQFF.

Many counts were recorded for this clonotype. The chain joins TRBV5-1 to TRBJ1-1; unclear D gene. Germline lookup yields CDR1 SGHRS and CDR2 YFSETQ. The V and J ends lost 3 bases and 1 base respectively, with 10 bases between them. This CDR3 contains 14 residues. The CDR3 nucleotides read TGCGCCAGCAGCTCTTGGACCGGGAACACTGAAGCTTTCTTT. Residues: CASSSWTGNTEAFF.

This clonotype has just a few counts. The CDR3 here is CSAAPGPGGNTEAFF. The CDR3 coding sequence is TGCAGCGCCGCTCCGGGGCCGGGGGGAAACACTGAAGCTTTCTTT. The chain links TRBV29-1 to TRBJ1-1, with TRBD1 as a possible D gene (5 bases). The V end was cut by 7 bases, the J end by 2 bases, with 20 bases between. The CDR3 covers 15 residues. Germline V gene sequence: CDR1 SQVTM, CDR2 ANQGSEA.

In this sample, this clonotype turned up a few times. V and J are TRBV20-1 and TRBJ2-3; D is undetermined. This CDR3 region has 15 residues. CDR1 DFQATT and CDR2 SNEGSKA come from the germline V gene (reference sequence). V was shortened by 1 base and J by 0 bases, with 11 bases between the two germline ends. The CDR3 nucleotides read TGCAGTGCTAGAGTTGGGGTGCTGAGCACAGATACGCAGTATTTT. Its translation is CSARVGVLSTDTQYF.

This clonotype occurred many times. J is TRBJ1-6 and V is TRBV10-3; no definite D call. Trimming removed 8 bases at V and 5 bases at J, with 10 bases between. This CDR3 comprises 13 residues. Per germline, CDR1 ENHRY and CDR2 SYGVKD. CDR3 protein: CAIQLENNSPLHF. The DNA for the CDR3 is TGTGCCATCCAATTGGAGAATAATTCACCCCTCCACTTT.